The clone carrying this TCR beta chain was found a few times. A second PCR of roughly 7 to 11 cycles used a sample-barcoded 5' primer and a J-beta primer mix. Every sample gave at least 2.5 million paired-end reads containing CDR3. TCRdb independently ran MiXCR on the 5' RACE reads; one entry per CDR3 protein. The sample consists of over 600,000 distinct CDR3 sequences, roughly 50% of them appearing once. This specimen comes from a study of blood T cells in healthy people across ages. The germline gives CDR1 KGHDR, CDR2 SFDVKD. V was shortened by 9 bases and J by 4 bases, with 19 bases between the two germline ends. This CDR3 region has 15 residues.

This receptor was obtained from a man aged 35-49 years in good health. Sequenced sample: blood. The chain has TRBV24-1 and TRBJ2-3; possible D gene TRBD1, 5 bases. For the CDR3, the DNA is TGTGCCACCGGGGCCCAGGGCGGTTTAGCAGATACGCAGTATTTT. Its protein is CATGAQGGLADTQYF.